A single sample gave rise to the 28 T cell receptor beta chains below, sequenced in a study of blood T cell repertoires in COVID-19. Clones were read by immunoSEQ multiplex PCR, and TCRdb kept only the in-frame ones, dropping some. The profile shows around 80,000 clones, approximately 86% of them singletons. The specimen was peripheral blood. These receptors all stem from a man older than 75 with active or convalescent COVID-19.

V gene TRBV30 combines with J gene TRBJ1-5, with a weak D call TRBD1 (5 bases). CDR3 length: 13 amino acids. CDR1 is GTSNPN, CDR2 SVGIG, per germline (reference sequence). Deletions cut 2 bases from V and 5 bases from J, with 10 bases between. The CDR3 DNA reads TGTGCCTGGAGTACGGGCAGGGATCAGCCCCAGCATTTT. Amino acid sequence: CAWSTGRDQPQHF. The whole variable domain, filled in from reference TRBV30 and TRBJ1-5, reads SQTIHQWPATLVQPVGSPLSLECTVEGTSNPNLYWYRQAAGRGLQLLFYSVGIGQISSEVPQNLSASRPQDRQFILSSKKLLLSDSGFYLCAWSTGRDQPQHFGDGTRLSIL.

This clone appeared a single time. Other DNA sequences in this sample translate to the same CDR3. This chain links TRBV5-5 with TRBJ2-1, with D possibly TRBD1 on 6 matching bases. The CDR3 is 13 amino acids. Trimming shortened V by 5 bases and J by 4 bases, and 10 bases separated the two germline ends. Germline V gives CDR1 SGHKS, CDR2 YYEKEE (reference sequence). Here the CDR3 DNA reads TGTGCCAGCAGTTTAGACAGGTACAATGAGCAGTTCTTC. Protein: CASSLDRYNEQFF.

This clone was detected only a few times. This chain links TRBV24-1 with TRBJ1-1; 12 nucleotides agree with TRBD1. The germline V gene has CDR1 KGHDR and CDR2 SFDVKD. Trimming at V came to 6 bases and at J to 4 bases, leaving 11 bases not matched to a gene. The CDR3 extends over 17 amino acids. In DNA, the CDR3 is TGTGCCACCAGTTCCGGGGGGGACAGGGGGCTTGGCACTGAAGCTTTCTTT. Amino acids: CATSSGGDRGLGTEAFF.

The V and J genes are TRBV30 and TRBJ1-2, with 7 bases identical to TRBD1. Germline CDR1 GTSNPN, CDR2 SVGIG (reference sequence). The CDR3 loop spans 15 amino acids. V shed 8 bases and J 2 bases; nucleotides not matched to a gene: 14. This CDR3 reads CAHSGGTEENYGYTF. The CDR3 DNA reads TGTGCCCACTCGGGGGGGACAGAGGAGAACTATGGCTACACCTTC.

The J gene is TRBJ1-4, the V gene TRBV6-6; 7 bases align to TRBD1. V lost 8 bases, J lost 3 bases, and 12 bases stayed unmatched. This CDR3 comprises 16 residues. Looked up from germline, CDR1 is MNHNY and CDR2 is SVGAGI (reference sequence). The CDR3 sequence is CASAGRGVWSNEKLFF. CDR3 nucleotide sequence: TGTGCCAGCGCGGGCAGGGGGGTTTGGTCTAATGAAAAACTGTTTTTT.

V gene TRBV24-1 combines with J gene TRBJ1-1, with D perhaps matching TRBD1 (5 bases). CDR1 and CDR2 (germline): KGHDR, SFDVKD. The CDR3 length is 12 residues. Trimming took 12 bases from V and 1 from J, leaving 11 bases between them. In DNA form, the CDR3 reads TGTGCCGCTGCGGGGACGAACACTGAAGCTTTCTTT. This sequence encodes CAAAGTNTEAFF.

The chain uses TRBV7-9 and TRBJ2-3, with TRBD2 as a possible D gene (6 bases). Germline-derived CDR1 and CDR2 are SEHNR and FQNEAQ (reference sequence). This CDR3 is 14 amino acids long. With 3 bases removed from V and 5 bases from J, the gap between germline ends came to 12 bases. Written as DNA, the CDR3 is TGTGCCAGCAGCTTCTTTCGGGGGAGAGATACGCAGTATTTT. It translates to CASSFFRGRDTQYF.

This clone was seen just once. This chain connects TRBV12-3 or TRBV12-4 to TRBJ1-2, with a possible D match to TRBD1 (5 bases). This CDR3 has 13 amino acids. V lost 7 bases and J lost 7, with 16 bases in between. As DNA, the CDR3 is TGTGCCAGCACCATTCGACAGTCAGCTGGCTACACCTTC. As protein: CASTIRQSAGYTF.

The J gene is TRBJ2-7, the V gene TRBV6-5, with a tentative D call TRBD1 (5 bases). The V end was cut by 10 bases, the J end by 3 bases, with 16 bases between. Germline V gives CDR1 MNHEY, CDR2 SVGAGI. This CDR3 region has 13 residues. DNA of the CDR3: TGTGCCACCCTTAGGGGCGGCGACTACGAGCAGTACGTC. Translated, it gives CATLRGGDYEQYV.

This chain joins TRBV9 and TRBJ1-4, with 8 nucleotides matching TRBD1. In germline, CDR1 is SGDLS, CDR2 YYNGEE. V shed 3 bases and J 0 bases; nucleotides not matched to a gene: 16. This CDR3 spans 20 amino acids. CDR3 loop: CASSALLGTGGDPTNEKLFF. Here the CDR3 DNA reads TGTGCCAGCAGCGCCCTATTAGGAACAGGGGGGGACCCAACTAATGAAAAACTGTTTTTT.

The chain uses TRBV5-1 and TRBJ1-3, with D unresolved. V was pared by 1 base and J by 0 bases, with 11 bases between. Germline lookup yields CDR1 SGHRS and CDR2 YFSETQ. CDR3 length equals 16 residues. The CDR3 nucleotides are TGCGCCAGCAGCTTGAACTTGGTGCGCTCTGGAAACACCATATATTTT. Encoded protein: CASSLNLVRSGNTIYF.

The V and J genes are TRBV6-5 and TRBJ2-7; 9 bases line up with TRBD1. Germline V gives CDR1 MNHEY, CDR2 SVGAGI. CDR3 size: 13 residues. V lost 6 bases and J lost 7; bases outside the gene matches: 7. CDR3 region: CASRGQGPGEQYV. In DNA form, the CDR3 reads TGTGCCAGCAGAGGACAGGGGCCGGGTGAGCAGTACGTC.

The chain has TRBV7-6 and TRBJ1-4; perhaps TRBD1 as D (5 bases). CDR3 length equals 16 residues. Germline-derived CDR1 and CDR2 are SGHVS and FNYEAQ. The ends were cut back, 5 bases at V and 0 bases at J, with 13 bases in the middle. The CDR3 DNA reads TGTGCCAGCAGCCTGGGGCCCATTGCAACTAATGAAAAACTGTTTTTT. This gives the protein CASSLGPIATNEKLFF.

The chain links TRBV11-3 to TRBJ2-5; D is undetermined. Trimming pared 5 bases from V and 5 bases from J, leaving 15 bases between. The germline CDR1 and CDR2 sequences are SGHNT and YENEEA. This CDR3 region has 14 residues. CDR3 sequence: CASSLGSSRETQYF. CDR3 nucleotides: TGTGCCAGCAGCCTAGGGTCTTCCAGGGAGACCCAGTACTTC.

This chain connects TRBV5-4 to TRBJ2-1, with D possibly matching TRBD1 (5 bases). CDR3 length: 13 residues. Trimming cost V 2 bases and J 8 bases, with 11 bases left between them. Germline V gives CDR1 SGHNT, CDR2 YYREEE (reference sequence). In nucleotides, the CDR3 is TGTGCCAGCAGCTTTTCCCCAGGGTATGAGCAGTTCTTC. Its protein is CASSFSPGYEQFF.

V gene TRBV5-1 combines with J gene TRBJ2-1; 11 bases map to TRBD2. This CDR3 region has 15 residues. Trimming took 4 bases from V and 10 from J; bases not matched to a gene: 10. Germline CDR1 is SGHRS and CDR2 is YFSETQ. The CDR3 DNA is TGCGCCAGCAGCGCCGGGACTAGCGGCATAGGGGAGCAGTTCTTC. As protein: CASSAGTSGIGEQFF. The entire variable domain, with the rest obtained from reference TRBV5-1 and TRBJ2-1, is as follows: KAGVTQTPRYLIKTRGQQVTLSCSPISGHRSVSWYQQTPGQGLQFLFEYFSETQRNKGNFPGRFSGRQFSNSRSEMNVSTLELGDSALYLCASSAGTSGIGEQFFGPGTRLTVL.

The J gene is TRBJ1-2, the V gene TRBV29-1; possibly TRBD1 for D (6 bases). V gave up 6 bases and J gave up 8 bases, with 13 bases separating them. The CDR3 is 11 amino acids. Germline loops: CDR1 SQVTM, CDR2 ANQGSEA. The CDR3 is CSVAGEGGYTF. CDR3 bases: TGCAGCGTCGCAGGGGAAGGCGGCTACACCTTC. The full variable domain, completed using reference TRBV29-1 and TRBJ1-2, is SAVISQKPSRDICQRGTSLTIQCQVDSQVTMMFWYRQQPGQSLTLIATANQGSEATYESGFVIDKFPISRPNLTFSTLTVSNMSPEDSSIYLCSVAGEGGYTFGSGTRLTVV.

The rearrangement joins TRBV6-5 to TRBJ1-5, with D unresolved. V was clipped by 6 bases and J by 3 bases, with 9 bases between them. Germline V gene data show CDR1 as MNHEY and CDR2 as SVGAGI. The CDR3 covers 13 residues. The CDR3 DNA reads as TGTGCCAGCAGCCCAACAGACAATCAGCCCCAGCATTTT. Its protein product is CASSPTDNQPQHF.

CDR3 region: CASSWEQGYEQYV. In DNA, the CDR3 is TGTGCCAGCAGCTGGGAACAGGGTTACGAGCAGTACGTC. The chain links TRBV5-6 to TRBJ2-7, with D possibly being TRBD1 (6 bases). The V end lost 3 bases, the J end lost 4 bases, and 11 bases lay between the germline ends. CDR1 and CDR2 from the germline V gene are SGHDT and YYEEEE. The length of the CDR3 is 13 residues.

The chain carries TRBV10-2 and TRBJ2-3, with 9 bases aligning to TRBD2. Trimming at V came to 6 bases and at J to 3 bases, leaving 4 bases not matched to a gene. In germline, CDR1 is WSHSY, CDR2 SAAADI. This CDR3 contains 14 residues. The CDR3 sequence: CASRRLAETDTQYF. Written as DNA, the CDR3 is TGCGCCAGCAGGAGACTAGCGGAAACAGATACGCAGTATTTT.

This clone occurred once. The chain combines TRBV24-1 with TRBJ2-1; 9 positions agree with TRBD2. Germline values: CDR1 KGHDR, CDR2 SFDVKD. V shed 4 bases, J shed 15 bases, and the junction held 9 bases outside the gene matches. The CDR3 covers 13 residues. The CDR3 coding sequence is TGTGCCACCAGTGAAACACCTAGCGGGGCATTGTTCTTC. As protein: CATSETPSGALFF.

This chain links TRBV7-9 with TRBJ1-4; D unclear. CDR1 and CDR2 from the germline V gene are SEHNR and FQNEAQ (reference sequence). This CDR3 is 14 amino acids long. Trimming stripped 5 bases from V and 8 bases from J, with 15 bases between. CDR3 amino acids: CASSRESGREKLFF. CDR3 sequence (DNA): TGTGCCAGCAGCCGGGAGTCGGGGAGGGAAAAACTGTTTTTT.

CDR3 residues: CASSERRESSPQHF. CDR3 nucleotides: TGTGCCAGCAGTGAACGCAGGGAATCCTCTCCCCAGCATTTT. The chain links TRBV6-1 to TRBJ1-5; the D gene is possibly TRBD1 (5 bases). The V and J ends lost 2 bases and 10 bases respectively, with 15 bases between them. This CDR3 region has 14 residues. Germline V gene data show CDR1 as MNHNS and CDR2 as SASEGT.

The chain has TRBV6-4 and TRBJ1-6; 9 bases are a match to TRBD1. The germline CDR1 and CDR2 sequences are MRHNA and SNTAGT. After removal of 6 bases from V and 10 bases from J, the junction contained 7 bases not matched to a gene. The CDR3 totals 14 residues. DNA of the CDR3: TGTGCCAGCAGCCCAGGGACAGGGCACTCACCCCTCCACTTT. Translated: CASSPGTGHSPLHF.

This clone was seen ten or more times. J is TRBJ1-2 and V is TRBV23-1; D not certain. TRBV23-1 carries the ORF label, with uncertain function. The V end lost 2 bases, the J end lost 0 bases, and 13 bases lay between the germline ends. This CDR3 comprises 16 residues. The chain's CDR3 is CASSQGQKNPNYGYTF. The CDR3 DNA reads TGCGCCAGCAGTCAAGGGCAGAAAAATCCTAACTATGGCTACACCTTC.

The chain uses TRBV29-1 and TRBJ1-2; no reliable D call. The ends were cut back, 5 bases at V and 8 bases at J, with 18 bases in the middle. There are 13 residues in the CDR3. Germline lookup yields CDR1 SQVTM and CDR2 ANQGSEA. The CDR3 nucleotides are TGCAGCGTTAAGCAGGTAGAGGGAAACGGCTACACCTTC. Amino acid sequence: CSVKQVEGNGYTF.

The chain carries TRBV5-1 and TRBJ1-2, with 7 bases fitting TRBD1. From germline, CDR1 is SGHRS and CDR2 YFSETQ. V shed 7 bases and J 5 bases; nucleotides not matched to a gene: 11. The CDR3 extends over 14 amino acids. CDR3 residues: CASATMTGNYGYTF. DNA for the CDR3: TGCGCCAGCGCTACGATGACAGGGAATTATGGCTACACCTTC.

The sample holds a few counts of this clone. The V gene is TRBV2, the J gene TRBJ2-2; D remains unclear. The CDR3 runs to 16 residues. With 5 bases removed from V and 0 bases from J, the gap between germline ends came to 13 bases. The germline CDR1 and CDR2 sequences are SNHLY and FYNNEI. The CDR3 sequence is CASSNRVHANTGELFF. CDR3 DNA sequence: TGTGCCAGCAGTAACCGGGTTCACGCGAACACCGGGGAGCTGTTTTTT.